The 17 T cell receptor beta chains in this list originate from one sample, sequenced in a study of neurological immune-mediated disorders. TCRdb ran MiXCR on the 5' RACE reads and lists one entry per CDR3 protein. The sample contains tens of thousands of distinct CDR3 sequences, 15% of which appear only once. Sample: PBMCs. These receptors all come from a man aged 65-85 years in good health.

The table lists this clonotype with many counts. The chain combines TRBV12-3 or TRBV12-4 with TRBJ2-5; D perhaps matches TRBD1 (7 bases). Deletions cut 5 bases from V and 5 bases from J, with 15 bases between. The CDR3 runs 14 residues. CDR3 nucleotides: TGTGCCAGCAGTGGAGGGACAGCCTTTGAGACCCAGTACTTC. It translates to CASSGGTAFETQYF.

The J gene is TRBJ2-5, the V gene TRBV5-1, with 7 bases lining up with TRBD1. Germline CDR1 reads SGHRS; CDR2 reads YFSETQ. This CDR3 region has 15 residues. The V and J ends lost 4 bases and 1 base, in that order; junction bases with no gene match: 7. The CDR3 spells CASSESQGFQETQYF. CDR3 in DNA: TGCGCCAGCAGCGAATCACAGGGGTTCCAAGAGACCCAGTACTTC.

This clonotype occurred many times. The V call is TRBV6-6, the J call TRBJ1-2; possible D gene TRBD1, 5 bases. The V and J ends lost 2 bases and 2 bases respectively, with 12 bases between them. Germline lookup yields CDR1 MNHNY and CDR2 SVGAGI (reference sequence). The CDR3 is 15 residues long. For the CDR3, the DNA is TGTGCCAGCAGTTACAGGAGGGGCCAGAACTATGGCTACACCTTC. Amino acid sequence: CASSYRRGQNYGYTF.

This clonotype is deemed medium-sized. This sequence joins TRBV4-3 and TRBJ1-2; 10 bases are a match to TRBD1. CDR3 size: 15 residues. Germline CDR1 reads LGHNA; CDR2 reads YSLEER. Trimming removed 1 base from V and 2 bases from J; junction bases left unmatched: 1. CDR3 loop: CASSQGGQGNYGYTF. CDR3 coding DNA: TGCGCCAGCAGCCAAGGGGGACAGGGGAACTATGGCTACACCTTC.

This clonotype was seen ten or more times. The chain uses TRBV7-9 and TRBJ1-6, with 7 positions matching TRBD1. V shed 5 bases, J shed 7 bases, and the junction held 8 bases outside the gene matches. Looked up from germline, CDR1 is SEHNR and CDR2 is FQNEAQ (reference sequence). The CDR3 contains 15 residues. CDR3 in amino acids: CASSPHDRENSPLHF. CDR3 sequence (DNA): TGTGCCAGCAGCCCCCACGACAGGGAAAATTCACCCCTCCACTTT. The variable domain in full, with the rest retrieved from reference TRBV7-9 and TRBJ1-6, is DTGVSQNPRHKITKRGQNVTFRCDPISEHNRLYWYRQTLGQGPEFLTYFQNEAQLEKSRLLSDRFSAERPKGSFSTLEIQRTEQGDSAMYLCASSPHDRENSPLHFGNGTRLTVT.

This clonotype was found many times. V and J are TRBV10-2 and TRBJ2-5; 10 positions match TRBD2. CDR3 length equals 15 residues. Germline V gives CDR1 WSHSY, CDR2 SAAADI. Losses at the gene ends were 4 bases for V and 2 bases for J; bases not matched to a gene: 4. The CDR3 loop reads CASSGQTSGQETQYF. The CDR3 region has the DNA TGCGCCAGCAGTGGCCAGACTAGCGGGCAAGAGACCCAGTACTTC.

In its sample, this clonotype was seen many times. J is TRBJ1-2 and V is TRBV7-9, with TRBD1 matching over 9 bases. V trimming: 1 base; J trimming: 2 bases; junction bases outside the gene matches: 2. This CDR3 comprises 15 residues. Germline values: CDR1 SEHNR, CDR2 FQNEAQ (reference sequence). CDR3 amino acids: CASSLGQGGNYGYTF. CDR3 DNA sequence: TGTGCCAGCAGCTTAGGACAGGGGGGGAACTATGGCTACACCTTC.

This clonotype has at least ten counts. The chain employs TRBV12-3 or TRBV12-4 and TRBJ2-1; 7 bases match TRBD1. The CDR3 sequence is 16 residues long. J was trimmed by 0 bases and V by 1 base; bases with no gene match: 3. CDR3 region: CASSLEGQSSYNEQFF. CDR3 coding DNA: TGTGCCAGCAGTTTAGAGGGACAGAGCTCCTACAATGAGCAGTTCTTC.

A note on this clonotype: A much larger clonotype is one base distant, so this may be a read error. The chain has TRBV12-5 and TRBJ2-5, with D possibly matching TRBD1 (6 bases). Germline values: CDR1 LGHNT, CDR2 FRNRAP. The CDR3 runs 13 residues. V was clipped by 5 bases and J by 8 bases, with 15 bases between them. CDR3 protein: CASGHGTWYTQYF. Here the CDR3 DNA reads TGTGCTAGTGGTCACGGGACATGGTACACCCAGTACTTC.

This clonotype was observed many times. V gene TRBV12-3 or TRBV12-4 combines with J gene TRBJ2-7, with 8 bases that match TRBD1. V lost 4 bases, J lost 5 bases, and 10 bases stayed unmatched. The CDR3 contains 15 residues. The CDR3 reads CASSSSDRDGHEQYF. CDR3 bases: TGTGCCAGCAGTTCATCGGACAGGGACGGCCACGAGCAGTACTTC.

This clonotype was recorded at least ten times. The chain carries TRBV15 and TRBJ2-3; maybe TRBD2 (5 bases). V was pared by 5 bases and J by 2 bases, with 17 bases between. The CDR3 extends over 16 amino acids. Germline CDR1 LNHNV, CDR2 YYDKDF (reference sequence). The CDR3 DNA follows: TGTGCCACCAGCGAAGGGAGTGACACGTTCACAGATACGCAGTATTTT. This codes for CATSEGSDTFTDTQYF. Supplemented by reference TRBV15 and TRBJ2-3, the full variable domain reads DAMVIQNPRYQVTQFGKPVTLSCSQTLNHNVMYWYQQKSSQAPKLLFHYYDKDFNNEADTPDNFQSRRPNTSFCFLDIRSPGLGDTAMYLCATSEGSDTFTDTQYFGPGTRLTVL.

At least ten counts were recorded for this clonotype. This chain links TRBV5-1 with TRBJ2-2; D gene uncertain. The CDR3 runs to 15 residues. V was clipped by 4 bases and J by 2 bases, with 12 bases between them. Germline assignment: CDR1 SGHRS and CDR2 YFSETQ. The CDR3 here is CASSTGPENTGELFF. DNA of the CDR3: TGCGCCAGCAGCACGGGCCCCGAAAACACCGGGGAGCTGTTTTTT.

This clonotype was counted ten times or more. This chain links TRBV20-1 with TRBJ1-4; D gene unclear. Germline V CDR1 and CDR2: DFQATT, SNEGSKA (reference sequence). V lost 0 bases and J 7 bases, leaving 9 bases between the germline ends. The CDR3 has 13 residues. The CDR3 loop is CSARDDNGEKLFF. In DNA form, the CDR3 reads TGCAGTGCTAGAGATGACAATGGTGAAAAACTGTTTTTT.

In its sample, this clonotype was seen many times. This sequence joins TRBV12-3 or TRBV12-4 and TRBJ1-3; no clear D gene. The ends were cut back, 2 bases at V and 2 bases at J, with 10 bases in the middle. This CDR3 region has 15 residues. The CDR3 sequence: CASSLQSGTGNTIYF. In DNA, the CDR3 is TGTGCCAGCAGTTTACAGTCCGGGACTGGAAACACCATATATTTT.

In this sample, this clonotype turned up many times. The V call is TRBV7-9, the J call TRBJ1-1; D not certain. From germline, CDR1 is SEHNR and CDR2 FQNEAQ (reference sequence). V was pared by 3 bases and J by 0 bases, with 8 bases between. CDR3 size: 14 residues. In DNA form, the CDR3 reads TGTGCCAGCAGCTTTTTACAAGTGAACACTGAAGCTTTCTTT. Protein: CASSFLQVNTEAFF.

The gene calls are TRBV6-5 and TRBJ2-2; D gene ambiguous. The CDR3 extends over 14 amino acids. V lost 5 bases to trimming and J lost 6 bases, with 13 bases between them. The germline V gene has CDR1 MNHEY and CDR2 SVGAGI. The CDR3 DNA is TGTGCCAGCAGTCAATCTGAGTGTGCCGGGGAGCTGTTTTTT. Amino acids: CASSQSECAGELFF.

V usage is TRBV7-3 and J usage is TRBJ2-3, with D perhaps TRBD2 (6 bases). The V gene lost 5 bases and the J gene lost 6 bases, with 18 bases spanning the gap. Germline CDR1 and CDR2: SGHTA and FQGTGA. CDR3 length: 15 residues. The CDR3 reads CASSPWALREDTQYF. For the CDR3, the DNA is TGTGCCAGCAGCCCATGGGCCCTACGGGAGGATACGCAGTATTTT.